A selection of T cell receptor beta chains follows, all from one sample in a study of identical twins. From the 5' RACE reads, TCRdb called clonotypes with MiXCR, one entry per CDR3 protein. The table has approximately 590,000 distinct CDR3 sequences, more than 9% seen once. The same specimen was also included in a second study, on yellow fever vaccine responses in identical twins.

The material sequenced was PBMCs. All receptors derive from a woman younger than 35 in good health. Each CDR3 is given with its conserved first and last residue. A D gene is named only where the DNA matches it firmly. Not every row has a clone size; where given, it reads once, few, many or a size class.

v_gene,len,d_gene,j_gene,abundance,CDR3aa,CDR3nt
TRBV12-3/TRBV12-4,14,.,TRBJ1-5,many,CASSLSGSNQPQHF,TGTGCCAGCAGCTTGAGTGGAAGCAATCAGCCCCAGCATTTT
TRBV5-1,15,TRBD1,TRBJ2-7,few,CASSGPGQEIYEQYF,TGCGCCAGCTCTGGGCCGGGACAGGAGATCTACGAGCAGTACTTC
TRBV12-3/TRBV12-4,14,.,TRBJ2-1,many,CASSFGSPGNEQFF,TGTGCCAGCAGTTTCGGCTCTCCCGGGAATGAGCAGTTCTTC
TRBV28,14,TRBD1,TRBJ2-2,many,CASRWTGNTGELFF,TGTGCCAGCAGATGGACAGGGAACACCGGGGAGCTGTTTTTT
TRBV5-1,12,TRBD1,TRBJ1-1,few,CASSRQGGEAFF,TGCGCCAGCAGCCGCCAGGGGGGTGAAGCTTTCTTT
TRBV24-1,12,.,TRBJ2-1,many,CATSAGYNEQFF,TGTGCCACCAGTGCTGGGTACAATGAGCAGTTCTTC
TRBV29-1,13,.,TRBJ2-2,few,CSVERVVTGELFF,TGCAGCGTTGAAAGGGTTGTGACCGGGGAGCTGTTTTTT
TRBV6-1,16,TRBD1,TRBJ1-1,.,CASSVQGTEMNTEAFF,TGTGCCAGCAGTGTCCAGGGGACAGAGATGAACACTGAAGCTTTCTTT
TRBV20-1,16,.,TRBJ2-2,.,CSAMNRRGHHTGEPFF,TGCAGTGCTATGAACCGTCGGGGACACCACACCGGGGAGCCGTTTTTT
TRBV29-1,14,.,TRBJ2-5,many,CSVATAKGGETQYF,TGCAGCGTTGCGACAGCCAAAGGCGGGGAGACCCAGTACTTC
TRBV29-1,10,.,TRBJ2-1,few,CSAKGPSQFF,TGCAGCGCCAAGGGTCCGTCTCAGTTCTTC
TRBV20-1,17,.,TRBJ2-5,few,CSASTSAGTQYQETQYF,TGCAGTGCTTCCACCTCGGCCGGGACTCAGTACCAAGAGACCCAGTACTTC
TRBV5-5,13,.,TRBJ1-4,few,CASSFGQNEKLFF,TGTGCCAGCAGCTTCGGGCAAAATGAAAAACTGTTTTTT
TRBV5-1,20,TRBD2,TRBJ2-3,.,CASSLGQGGTSGTLTDTQYF,TGCGCCAGCAGCTTGGGACAGGGGGGGACTAGCGGCACCCTCACAGATACGCAGTATTTT
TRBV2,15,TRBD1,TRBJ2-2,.,CASSQTGGGTGELFF,TGTGCCAGCAGTCAGACAGGGGGCGGTACCGGGGAGCTGTTTTTT
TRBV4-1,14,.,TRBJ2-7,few,CASSQVRDGYEQYF,TGCGCCAGCAGCCAAGTCCGGGACGGCTACGAGCAGTACTTC
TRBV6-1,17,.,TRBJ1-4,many,CASSETLRRSFGEKLFF,TGTGCCAGCAGTGAAACGCTTCGGCGCTCCTTTGGGGAAAAACTGTTTTTT
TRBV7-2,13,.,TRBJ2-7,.,CASSWSLSYEQYF,TGTGCCAGCAGCTGGAGCCTTTCCTACGAGCAGTACTTC